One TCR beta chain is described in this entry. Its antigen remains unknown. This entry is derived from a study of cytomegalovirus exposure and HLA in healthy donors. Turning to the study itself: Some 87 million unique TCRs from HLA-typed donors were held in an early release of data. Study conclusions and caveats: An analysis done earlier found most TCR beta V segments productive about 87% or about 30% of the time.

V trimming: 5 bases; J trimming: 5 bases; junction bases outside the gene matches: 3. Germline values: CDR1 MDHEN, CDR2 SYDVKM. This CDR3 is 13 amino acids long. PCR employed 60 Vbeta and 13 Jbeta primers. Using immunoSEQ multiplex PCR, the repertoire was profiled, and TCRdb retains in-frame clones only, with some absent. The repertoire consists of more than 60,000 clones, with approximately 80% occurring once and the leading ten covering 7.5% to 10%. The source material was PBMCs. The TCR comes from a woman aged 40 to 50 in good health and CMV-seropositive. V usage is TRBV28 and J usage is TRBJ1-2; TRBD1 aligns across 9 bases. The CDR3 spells CASSPTGGYGYTF. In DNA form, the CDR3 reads TGTGCCAGCAGTCCGACAGGGGGGTATGGCTACACCTTC.